The 27 T cell receptor beta chains presented below share a single source sample, sequenced in a study of blood T cells in healthy people across ages. Sample-barcoded 5' priming and a J-beta primer mix drove a second PCR of 7 to 11 cycles. TCRdb analysed the 5' RACE reads with MiXCR anew, one entry per CDR3 protein. The sample consists of some 1.5 million distinct CDR3 sequences, 28% of them appearing once. What was sequenced was blood. The receptors originated from a woman aged 25 to 45 in good health.

At least ten counts were recorded for this clonotype. The V gene is TRBV20-1, the J gene TRBJ2-7, with D unresolved. The CDR3 has 11 residues. Looked up from germline, CDR1 is DFQATT and CDR2 is SNEGSKA (reference sequence). Trimming took off 0 bases at V and 6 bases at J, with 6 bases between the two ends. The CDR3 is CSAREMIEQYF. DNA of the CDR3: TGCAGTGCTAGAGAGATGATCGAGCAGTACTTC.

This chain joins TRBV4-1 and TRBJ1-6; the D gene is possibly TRBD1 (5 bases). Trimming stripped 0 bases from V and 9 bases from J, with 12 bases between. Germline V gene sequence: CDR1 MGHRA, CDR2 YSYEKL. The length of the CDR3 is 15 residues. The CDR3 DNA reads TGCGCCAGCAGCCAAGATGGGACTCGATCTTCACCCCTCCACTTT. It specifies CASSQDGTRSSPLHF.

This clonotype appeared many times. The chain uses TRBV7-2 and TRBJ2-3; no firm D call. CDR1 SGHTA and CDR2 FQGNSA come from the germline V gene. CDR3 length: 10 amino acids. The V and J ends lost 11 bases and 5 bases respectively, with 8 bases between them. CDR3 in DNA: TGTGCCCTCGGGCAAGATACGCAGTATTTT. It specifies CALGQDTQYF.

V usage is TRBV2 and J usage is TRBJ2-7, with a possible D match to TRBD1 (5 bases). Germline V CDR1 and CDR2: SNHLY, FYNNEI. The V gene lost 1 base and the J gene lost 4 bases, with 17 bases spanning the gap. The CDR3 has 16 amino acids. DNA of the CDR3: TGTGCCAGCAGTGAAGACCTGGCAGGGCACTTTTACGAGCAGTACTTC. It encodes CASSEDLAGHFYEQYF.

V and J are TRBV6-5 and TRBJ2-2; 9 bases are a match to TRBD1. V lost 2 bases and J lost 6; bases outside the gene matches: 7. The CDR3 consists of 16 residues. The V gene's germline CDR1 is MNHEY and CDR2 SVGAGI. CDR3 in amino acids: CASSYPRRQGAGELFF. The CDR3 DNA sequence: TGTGCCAGCAGTTACCCGAGGAGACAGGGGGCCGGGGAGCTGTTTTTT.

A few counts support this clonotype. This chain uses TRBV7-3 with TRBJ2-3; 7 bases line up with TRBD2. Germline V lookup: CDR1 SGHTA, CDR2 FQGTGA. The CDR3 is 14 amino acids. J lost 5 bases, V lost 3 bases, and 5 bases had no gene match. CDR3 bases: TGTGCCAGCAGCTTGAGCGGGGAGGTAGATACGCAGTATTTT. It translates to CASSLSGEVDTQYF.

This chain links TRBV11-2 with TRBJ2-7; D may be TRBD1 (5 bases). The CDR3 covers 16 residues. Per germline, CDR1 SGHAT and CDR2 FQNNGV. The V gene lost 1 base and the J gene lost 6 bases, with 19 bases spanning the gap. The CDR3 sequence: CASSLGGQGPRGEQYF. CDR3 coding DNA: TGTGCCAGCAGCTTAGGCGGTCAGGGTCCGCGAGGCGAGCAGTACTTC.

This clonotype occurred a few times. In DNA form, the CDR3 reads TGTGCCAGCAGTCCAAGACAGGGGGGGTCGGAGACCCAGTACTTC. This sequence encodes CASSPRQGGSETQYF. The rearrangement joins TRBV12-3 or TRBV12-4 to TRBJ2-5, with TRBD1 identical over 9 bases. The CDR3 has 15 amino acids. The V segment lost 5 bases and the J segment 5 bases; nucleotides outside the gene matches: 9.

With regard to this clonotype: Possible read error: a much larger clone is one base away. The genes are TRBV7-6 and TRBJ2-1; D is perhaps TRBD2 (5 bases). Matching the DNA end better, TRBJ2-7 makes the J call doubtful. The CDR3 extends over 11 amino acids. CDR1 and CDR2 from the germline V gene are SGHVS and FNYEAQ. The CDR3 DNA follows: TGTGCAAGCGGCGCTAGCTCCGAGCAGTACTTC. It codes for CASGASSEQYF.

This chain joins TRBV28 and TRBJ2-3, with D unresolved. Trimming took off 2 bases at V and 5 bases at J, with 8 bases between the two ends. The CDR3 spans 13 residues. Germline CDR1 reads MDHEN; CDR2 reads SYDVKM. CDR3 sequence reads: CASSLPPLDTQYF. CDR3 DNA sequence: TGTGCCAGCAGTTTACCCCCCCTAGATACGCAGTATTTT. Full variable domain (missing parts from reference TRBV28 and TRBJ2-3): DVKVTQSSRYLVKRTGEKVFLECVQDMDHENMFWYRQDPGLGLRLIYFSYDVKMKEKGDIPEGYSVSREKKERFSLILESASTNQTSMYLCASSLPPLDTQYFGPGTRLTVL.

This clonotype has more than one count but fewer than ten. J is TRBJ1-1 and V is TRBV4-2, with a weak D call TRBD1 (5 bases). Trimming shortened V by 1 base and J by 3 bases, and 9 bases separated the two germline ends. Germline V lookup: CDR1 LGHNA, CDR2 YNFKEQ. CDR3 size: 14 residues. The chain's CDR3 is CASSQVGRDTEAFF. CDR3 bases: TGTGCCAGCAGCCAAGTTGGCAGGGACACTGAAGCTTTCTTT.

This chain uses TRBV5-1 with TRBJ1-2; D ambiguous. CDR1 SGHRS and CDR2 YFSETQ come from the germline V gene. The CDR3 is 15 amino acids. V lost 0 bases, J lost 4 bases, and 13 bases lay in between. The CDR3 reads CASSLGLTGPYGYTF. CDR3 sequence (DNA): TGCGCCAGCAGCTTGGGACTCACTGGGCCCTATGGCTACACCTTC.

This clonotype was observed a few times. The chain couples TRBV7-7 to TRBJ2-1; 9 positions agree with TRBD2. CDR1 and CDR2 from the germline V gene are SSHAT and FNYEAQ (reference sequence). This CDR3 contains 16 residues. J gave up 10 bases and V 1 base, and 11 bases lay outside the gene matches. The CDR3 coding sequence is TGTGCCAGCAGCTTAGTAATTAGCGGGAGTGTAGGGGAGCAGTTCTTC. It is translated as CASSLVISGSVGEQFF.

Details on this clonotype: The CDR3 end shows no conserved phenylalanine or tryptophan, and so a read error is likely. V is TRBV20-1 and J is TRBJ2-1, with a tentative D call TRBD1 (6 bases). Germline CDR1 and CDR2: DFQATT and SNEGSKA (reference sequence). V was clipped by 5 bases and J by 7 bases, with 12 bases between them. The CDR3 spans 12 residues. DNA of the CDR3: TGCAGTGCTCAGGGGTCAAGAAATGAGCAGTTCATC. Translation: CSAQGSRNEQFI.

This clonotype was detected many times. The chain links TRBV4-1 to TRBJ2-6; D call uncertain. The V and J ends lost 1 base and 0 bases respectively, with 10 bases between them. Germline assignment: CDR1 MGHRA and CDR2 YSYEKL. The CDR3 is made up of 17 amino acids. The CDR3 protein is CASSQGRSSSGANVLTF. DNA of the CDR3: TGCGCCAGCAGCCAAGGTCGATCAAGCTCTGGGGCCAACGTCCTGACTTTC.

A word on this clonotype: The junction differs from germline at one of its ends, possibly a read error. The chain employs TRBV5-1 and TRBJ2-7; 9 nucleotides match TRBD1. This CDR3 has 14 amino acids. Germline V lookup: CDR1 SGHRS, CDR2 YFSETQ. The CDR3 loop is CVSSALTGGYEQYF. DNA of the CDR3: TGCGTCAGCAGCGCCTTGACAGGGGGTTACGAGCAGTACTTC.

The CDR3 region has the DNA TGTGCCAGCAGTTACAAGGGTCGGGAGACCCAGTTCTTC. This gives the protein CASSYKGRETQFF. The chain is built from TRBV6-6 and TRBJ2-1; D possibly corresponds to TRBD2 (6 bases). V lost 2 bases to trimming and J lost 13 bases, with 15 bases between them. The length of the CDR3 is 13 residues. The V gene's germline CDR1 is MNHNY and CDR2 SVGAGI (reference sequence).

This clonotype was detected ten times or more. The CDR3 region is CASSQDGRVAGSTDTQYF. In DNA form, the CDR3 reads TGCGCCAGCAGCCAAGATGGGAGGGTAGCGGGTAGCACAGATACGCAGTATTTT. The V and J genes are TRBV4-3 and TRBJ2-3; 7 bases are shared with TRBD2. V shed 0 bases, J shed 0 bases, and the junction held 9 bases outside the gene matches. Germline assignment: CDR1 LGHNA and CDR2 YSLEER. CDR3 size: 18 residues.

This clonotype has just a few counts. This rearrangement joins TRBV5-1 to TRBJ1-1; D is ambiguous. V shed 7 bases and J shed 0 bases, with 13 bases lying between them. From germline, CDR1 is SGHRS and CDR2 YFSETQ. This CDR3 contains 14 residues. CDR3 sequence reads: CASSRSSMNTEAFF. DNA for the CDR3: TGCGCCAGCTCCAGGTCCTCTATGAACACTGAAGCTTTCTTT.

This clonotype was picked up a small number of times. The V call is TRBV4-1, the J call TRBJ2-1; 8 bases fit TRBD2. There are 16 residues in the CDR3. The germline CDR1 and CDR2 sequences are MGHRA and YSYEKL. V shed 2 bases, J shed 2 bases, and the junction held 5 bases outside the gene matches. The CDR3 bases are TGCGCCAGCAGCCAACTATCGGGACTAGCCTACAATGAGCAGTTCTTC. This translates into CASSQLSGLAYNEQFF.

The genes are TRBV5-4 and TRBJ2-1; 11 bases fit TRBD2. From germline, CDR1 is SGHNT and CDR2 YYREEE (reference sequence). Trimming took 1 base from V and 2 from J; bases not matched to a gene: 5. This CDR3 comprises 17 residues. In DNA, the CDR3 is TGTGCCAGCAGCTTGTTACGGACTAGCGGGCCCTACAATGAGCAGTTCTTC. It is translated as CASSLLRTSGPYNEQFF.

This clonotype was recorded many times. The chain recombines TRBV5-1 with TRBJ1-4, with D uncertain. Trimming took off 1 base at V and 0 bases at J, with 10 bases between the two ends. Germline V CDR1 and CDR2: SGHRS, YFSETQ. This CDR3 has 16 residues. The CDR3 here is CASSLPWEPTNEKLFF. The CDR3 DNA sequence: TGCGCCAGCAGCTTGCCGTGGGAGCCAACTAATGAAAAACTGTTTTTT.

This chain connects TRBV27 to TRBJ1-2; D call uncertain. V shed 5 bases and J shed 0 bases, with 16 bases lying between them. CDR1 is MNHEY and CDR2 is SMNVEV in the germline V gene (reference sequence). The CDR3 covers 16 residues. This CDR3 reads CASSPTVSPANYGYTF. The CDR3 nucleotides read TGTGCCAGCAGTCCGACGGTCTCCCCCGCTAACTATGGCTACACCTTC.

V is TRBV5-5 and J is TRBJ2-1; D is unclear. The ends were cut back, 2 bases at V and 3 bases at J, with 12 bases in the middle. Germline assignment: CDR1 SGHKS and CDR2 YYEKEE (reference sequence). CDR3 length: 15 residues. The CDR3 sequence is CASSLGHSRYNEQFF. The CDR3 nucleotides are TGTGCCAGCAGCTTAGGTCACAGCCGCTACAATGAGCAGTTCTTC.

The V call is TRBV9, the J call TRBJ1-4; 8 bases align to TRBD1. The CDR3 length is 15 residues. Trimming at V came to 4 bases and at J to 8 bases, leaving 10 bases not matched to a gene. The germline V gene has CDR1 SGDLS and CDR2 YYNGEE. In nucleotides, the CDR3 is TGTGCCAGCAGCCGCAGGACAGGGAACCCCGAAAAACTGTTTTTT. Translated, it gives CASSRRTGNPEKLFF. The full variable domain, its missing parts supplied by reference TRBV9 and TRBJ1-4, is DSGVTQTPKHLITATGQRVTLRCSPRSGDLSVYWYQQSLDQGLQFLIQYYNGEERAKGNILERFSAQQFPDLHSELNLSSLELGDSALYFCASSRRTGNPEKLFFGSGTQLSVL.

The V gene is TRBV20-1, the J gene TRBJ2-2; 9 bases align to TRBD2. After removal of 2 bases from V and 6 bases from J, the junction contained 4 bases not matched to a gene. This CDR3 has 14 amino acids. Germline assignment: CDR1 DFQATT and CDR2 SNEGSKA (reference sequence). CDR3 coding DNA: TGCAGTGCTAGAATCAGCGGGAGGTCCGGGGAGCTGTTTTTT. It is translated as CSARISGRSGELFF.

Of note for this clonotype: This may come from a read error, since a much larger clone is one base off. The genes are TRBV5-6 and TRBJ2-4, with TRBD1 matching 9 bases. The DNA end is more similar to TRBJ2-7, so the J call may be wrong. The CDR3 spans 15 residues. CDR1 SGHDT and CDR2 YYEEEE come from the germline V gene. Written as DNA, the CDR3 is TGTGCCAGCAGCCCTTTTAAGACAGGGGGCTACGAGCAGTACTTC. Translating it yields CASSPFKTGGYEQYF.